These 25 T cell receptor beta chains originate from one sample sequenced in a study of cytomegalovirus exposure and HLA in healthy donors. Researchers ran the PCR with 60 Vbeta and 13 Jbeta primers. Here immunoSEQ multiplex PCR was the method, and the copy in TCRdb shows in-frame clones only, minus some. The table lists about 110,000 clones, about 60% of them singletons. The sample taken for sequencing was PBMCs. Receptors originate from a woman aged 25 to 39 in good health and CMV-seronegative.

The J gene is TRBJ2-5, the V gene TRBV7-2; maybe TRBD2 (6 bases). V lost 5 bases and J lost 5, with 18 bases in between. Germline CDR1 is SGHTA and CDR2 is FQGNSA. This CDR3 spans 15 amino acids. The CDR3 bases are TGTGCCAGCAGCCTCAACGGGGGTGGGTCGGAGACCCAGTACTTC. Translating gives CASSLNGGGSETQYF.

This chain links TRBV7-6 with TRBJ1-1; possibly TRBD1 for D (5 bases). V lost 6 bases and J 0 bases, leaving 8 bases between the germline ends. The CDR3 length is 13 residues. In germline, CDR1 is SGHVS, CDR2 FNYEAQ. CDR3 residues: CASSDSMNTEAFF. CDR3 nucleotide sequence: TGTGCCAGCAGTGACAGCATGAACACTGAAGCTTTCTTT.

J is TRBJ2-3 and V is TRBV5-1, with TRBD2 matching over 11 bases. This CDR3 spans 16 amino acids. Germline trimming cut 4 bases from V and 1 base from J; bases unmatched to any gene: 5. CDR1 SGHRS and CDR2 YFSETQ come from the germline V gene. CDR3 in amino acids: CASSVLAGGGTDTQYF. As DNA, the CDR3 is TGCGCCAGCAGCGTTTTAGCGGGAGGGGGCACAGATACGCAGTATTTT.

There are a few counts of this clone. V usage is TRBV7-8 and J usage is TRBJ1-5; 7 bases line up with TRBD1. V shed 1 base and J 7 bases; nucleotides not matched to a gene: 10. The V gene's germline CDR1 is SGHVS and CDR2 FQNEAQ. This CDR3 is 16 amino acids long. CDR3 coding DNA: TGTGCCAGCAGCTTAGTGACAGGGAGGATTGGCCAGCCCCAGCATTTT. This encodes CASSLVTGRIGQPQHF.

The sample holds a few counts of this clone. This chain links TRBV30 with TRBJ2-1; the D gene is possibly TRBD1 (6 bases). With 3 bases removed from V and 14 bases from J, the gap between germline ends came to 23 bases. Germline values: CDR1 GTSNPN, CDR2 SVGIG (reference sequence). CDR3 length: 14 amino acids. The CDR3 DNA sequence: TGTGCCTGGAGACAGGGAAATCACCCACGTATGGAGTTCTTC. It is translated as CAWRQGNHPRMEFF. Full variable domain (remainder filled in from reference TRBV30 and TRBJ2-1): SQTIHQWPATLVQPVGSPLSLECTVEGTSNPNLYWYRQAAGRGLQLLFYSVGIGQISSEVPQNLSASRPQDRQFILSSKKLLLSDSGFYLCAWRQGNHPRMEFFGPGTRLTVL.

The V gene is TRBV10-3, the J gene TRBJ1-5; 8 bases agree with TRBD1. Germline trimming cut 1 base from V and 7 bases from J; bases unmatched to any gene: 6. The CDR3 has 15 amino acids. Germline CDR1 ENHRY, CDR2 SYGVKD. For the CDR3, the DNA is TGTGCCATCAGTGAGTGGGCAGGGGGCGGACAGCCCCAGCATTTT. Protein product: CAISEWAGGGQPQHF.

This clone was recorded a few times. The V call is TRBV30, the J call TRBJ1-2; a weak D match, TRBD1 (5 bases). V lost 3 bases and J lost 10, with 18 bases in between. This CDR3 contains 13 residues. The germline V gene has CDR1 GTSNPN and CDR2 SVGIG (reference sequence). The CDR3 region has the DNA TGTGCCTGGAGCGCCAGTCCAGCACAGGACTACACCTTC. Translated, it gives CAWSASPAQDYTF. The whole variable domain, remainder taken from reference TRBV30 and TRBJ1-2, is SQTIHQWPATLVQPVGSPLSLECTVEGTSNPNLYWYRQAAGRGLQLLFYSVGIGQISSEVPQNLSASRPQDRQFILSSKKLLLSDSGFYLCAWSASPAQDYTFGSGTRLTVV.

This clone has just a few counts. The CDR3 loop reads CASSHQTRAYEQYF. The DNA of the CDR3 is TGTGCCAGCAGCCATCAAACGAGAGCCTACGAGCAGTACTTC. The J gene is TRBJ2-7, the V gene TRBV5-4, with D hard to call. The germline gives CDR1 SGHNT, CDR2 YYREEE (reference sequence). V dropped 4 bases and J dropped 2 bases, with 13 bases sitting between them. CDR3 length equals 14 residues.

This sequence joins TRBV7-6 and TRBJ2-5; a weak D match, TRBD1 (6 bases). This CDR3 region has 13 residues. The ends were cut back, 5 bases at V and 4 bases at J, with 11 bases in the middle. CDR1 and CDR2 from the germline V gene are SGHVS and FNYEAQ. This CDR3 is CASSPSRGETQYF. The CDR3 region has the DNA TGTGCCAGCAGCCCCTCCAGGGGAGAGACCCAGTACTTC.

CDR3 DNA: TGCGCCAGCAGCCGTCGACAGGGAAAGGGCTACAATGAGCAGTTCTTC. Its protein is CASSRRQGKGYNEQFF. The chain carries TRBV4-1 and TRBJ2-1; 7 bases map to TRBD1. The CDR3 sequence is 16 residues long. Germline V gene data show CDR1 as MGHRA and CDR2 as YSYEKL. The ends lost 4 bases at V and 3 bases at J; junction bases unmatched: 9.

This sequence joins TRBV30 and TRBJ1-5, with 10 bases that match TRBD1. CDR3 size: 19 residues. The germline V gene encodes CDR1 GTSNPN and CDR2 SVGIG (reference sequence). J gave up 7 bases and V 0 bases, and 18 bases lay outside the gene matches. DNA of the CDR3: TGTGCCTGGAGTGTAGATCCCCATGGGACAGGGGACGGTGTACAGCCCCAGCATTTT. It is translated as CAWSVDPHGTGDGVQPQHF. Full variable domain (remainder filled in from reference TRBV30 and TRBJ1-5): SQTIHQWPATLVQPVGSPLSLECTVEGTSNPNLYWYRQAAGRGLQLLFYSVGIGQISSEVPQNLSASRPQDRQFILSSKKLLLSDSGFYLCAWSVDPHGTGDGVQPQHFGDGTRLSIL.

The genes are TRBV28 and TRBJ1-2; TRBD1 agrees at 10 bases. Per germline, CDR1 MDHEN and CDR2 SYDVKM. The J segment lost 4 bases and the V segment lost 2 bases, leaving 4 bases of the junction unmatched. The CDR3 sequence is 15 residues long. The CDR3 loop reads CASSLGQGVTYGYTF. In DNA form, the CDR3 reads TGTGCCAGCAGTTTAGGACAGGGGGTAACCTATGGCTACACCTTC.

The gene calls are TRBV18 and TRBJ1-4, with D unresolved. The germline gives CDR1 KGHSH, CDR2 LQKENI. The V end was cut by 3 bases, the J end by 4 bases, with 12 bases between. The CDR3 spans 15 residues. The CDR3 nucleotides read TGTGCCAGCTCACCGAGTACGGGGAATAATGAAAAACTGTTTTTT. Translating gives CASSPSTGNNEKLFF.

The gene calls are TRBV19 and TRBJ2-4; 9 nucleotides line up with TRBD2. The CDR3 runs 13 residues. Germline assignment: CDR1 LNHDA and CDR2 SQIVND (reference sequence). Trimming at V came to 10 bases and at J to 6 bases, leaving 7 bases not matched to a gene. The CDR3 DNA follows: TGTGCCATTTCCCCGGGACTAGCAAACATTCAGTACTTC. It encodes CAISPGLANIQYF.

The table lists this clone with a few counts. The rearrangement uses TRBV19 and TRBJ2-2, with D maybe TRBD2 (5 bases). CDR1 is LNHDA and CDR2 is SQIVND in the germline V gene (reference sequence). Between the trimmed V and J ends, which lost 3 bases and 1 base, there was a span of 9 bases. The CDR3 covers 15 residues. The DNA for the CDR3 is TGTGCCAGTAGTATCCTAGCAGAGAACACCGGGGAGCTGTTTTTT. This encodes CASSILAENTGELFF. Using reference TRBV19 and TRBJ2-2 for the parts outside the CDR3, the full variable domain is DGGITQSPKYLFRKEGQNVTLSCEQNLNHDAMYWYRQDPGQGLRLIYYSQIVNDFQKGDIAEGYSVSREKKESFPLTVTSAQKNPTAFYLCASSILAENTGELFFGEGSRLTVL.

This clone has just a few counts. The J gene is TRBJ1-2, the V gene TRBV15; D unresolved. V was clipped by 1 base and J by 5 bases, with 14 bases between them. The CDR3 covers 15 residues. The germline CDR1 and CDR2 sequences are LNHNV and YYDKDF (reference sequence). The CDR3 DNA reads as TGTGCCACCAGCAGAGTTGGCGGTGGTGGATATGGCTACACCTTC. This gives the protein CATSRVGGGGYGYTF.

J is TRBJ1-5 and V is TRBV7-2; 11 positions agree with TRBD1. This CDR3 is 15 amino acids long. The V gene end was trimmed by 2 bases and the J gene end by 9 bases; junction bases not matched to a gene: 6. Germline values: CDR1 SGHTA, CDR2 FQGNSA. The CDR3 DNA reads TGTGCCAGCAGCTTACACCGGGACAGGGGGTTGCCCCAGCATTTT. Protein sequence: CASSLHRDRGLPQHF. The full variable domain, its missing parts supplied by reference TRBV7-2 and TRBJ1-5, is GAGVSQSPSNKVTEKGKDVELRCDPISGHTALYWYRQSLGQGLEFLIYFQGNSAPDKSGLPSDRFSAERTGGSVSTLTIQRTQQEDSAVYLCASSLHRDRGLPQHFGDGTRLSIL.

This clone has only a few counts. The J gene is TRBJ1-2, the V gene TRBV5-4; D is uncertain. The V end was cut by 1 base, the J end by 8 bases, with 6 bases between. This CDR3 is built from 11 residues. CDR1 is SGHNT and CDR2 is YYREEE in the germline V gene (reference sequence). CDR3 nucleotide sequence: TGTGCCAGCAGCTTGCTCGGGGGCTACACCTTC. It encodes CASSLLGGYTF.

The chain carries TRBV15 and TRBJ2-1; maybe TRBD2 (6 bases). There are 14 residues in the CDR3. Trimming shortened V by 0 bases and J by 7 bases, and 10 bases separated the two germline ends. Germline assignment: CDR1 LNHNV and CDR2 YYDKDF (reference sequence). CDR3 DNA: TGTGCCACCAGCAGAGAACAGGCGGGAAATGAGCAGTTCTTC. It translates to CATSREQAGNEQFF.

The V and J genes are TRBV11-1 and TRBJ2-1, with 8 bases identical to TRBD1. With V trimmed by 3 bases and J by 6 bases, 10 bases remained unmatched. The CDR3 is 16 residues long. The germline gives CDR1 SGHAT, CDR2 FQDESV (reference sequence). The CDR3 bases are TGTGCCAGCAGCTTCAGACAGGGGAGTAACGGCAATGAGCAGTTCTTC. It is translated as CASSFRQGSNGNEQFF.

The V and J genes are TRBV15 and TRBJ2-6, with D perhaps TRBD2 (5 bases). Germline-derived CDR1 and CDR2 are LNHNV and YYDKDF (reference sequence). Trimming took 1 base from V and 0 from J, leaving 7 bases between them. The CDR3 runs to 16 residues. CDR3 protein: CATSRGGASGANVLTF. The CDR3, as DNA: TGTGCCACCAGCAGAGGGGGAGCCTCTGGGGCCAACGTCCTGACTTTC.

The rearrangement links TRBV10-3 to TRBJ2-7, with TRBD2 as a possible D gene (7 bases). The germline V gene encodes CDR1 ENHRY and CDR2 SYGVKD. The CDR3 extends over 12 amino acids. Trimming removed 11 bases at V and 3 bases at J, with 14 bases between. The CDR3 nucleotides are TGTGCCGGCCGGGGGGACAACTACGAGCAGTACTTC. The encoded protein is CAGRGDNYEQYF.

The rearrangement links TRBV19 to TRBJ2-7; the match to TRBD1 covers 9 bases. With V trimmed by 6 bases and J by 2 bases, 8 bases remained unmatched. The germline V gene has CDR1 LNHDA and CDR2 SQIVND (reference sequence). CDR3 length: 15 residues. DNA for the CDR3: TGTGCCAGTAGGCTGGGACAGGGTGCGACCTACGAGCAGTACTTC. This translates into CASRLGQGATYEQYF.

The V and J genes are TRBV5-4 and TRBJ1-2; tentative D call: TRBD1 (5 bases). Germline lookup yields CDR1 SGHNT and CDR2 YYREEE (reference sequence). The V and J ends lost 0 bases and 2 bases respectively, with 11 bases between them. The CDR3 consists of 15 residues. CDR3: CASSLEQESNYGYTF. CDR3 coding DNA: TGTGCCAGCAGCTTGGAACAGGAATCCAACTATGGCTACACCTTC.

The gene calls are TRBV2 and TRBJ2-5; possible D gene TRBD2, 7 bases. The V gene lost 10 bases and the J gene lost 5 bases, with 14 bases spanning the gap. CDR3 length equals 12 residues. Germline V gene sequence: CDR1 SNHLY, CDR2 FYNNEI. CDR3 nucleotide sequence: TGTGCCACAGGCAAGGGGGGGGAGACCCAGTACTTC. It translates to CATGKGGETQYF.